The subject of this entry is one T cell receptor (beta chain). This clone was picked up a small number of times. Its antigen target is currently unknown. No much larger clone is present one base from it, and per-base qualities are unavailable. Other DNA sequences of this sample code for an identical CDR3. The cohort consisted of some 730 healthy bone marrow donors. At the time of sampling, every cohort member was nominally healthy, though immune exposures that went unrecorded were likely present. The donor tested CMV seronegative, placing the donor among the 300 to 450 seronegative members of the cohort. A peripheral blood sample was provided by each donor, and peripheral blood mononuclear cells were used for TCR beta sequencing. Genomic DNA was extracted from the blood cell samples with the Qiagen DNeasy Blood Extraction Kit. This specimen comes from a study of cytomegalovirus exposure and HLA in healthy donors (dated by TCRdb to the late 2010s). With respect to the entire study: In an earlier analysis of under 600 of the donors, about 260 Gb of sequence data and some 120 million unique TCR beta sequences from about 180 million T cells were reported. An earlier analysis of roughly 600 of the donors used high-throughput TCR beta sequencing to judge whether each TCR beta V gene segment behaved as functional or pseudogenic. Among over 350 genotyped donors of the cohort, an average of around 240,000 unique TCR beta nucleotide sequences were sequenced per donor, around a sixth of them non-productive. In a later analysis, previously published TCR beta repertoires from 600 to 850 donors were re-analyzed and high-resolution HLA genotyping was added so that TCR occurrence patterns could be studied. The study profiled the T cell repertoires of 666 subjects by immunosequencing and related them to cytomegalovirus serostatus. Around 330 gigabases of sequencing data and around 80 million unique TCR sequences made up an early release that covered roughly 670 HLA-typed donors. Because of strong linkage in the cohort, a handful of DR-DQ haplotypes were treated as single units for association and clustering. A later genetic analysis used genome-wide SNP genotypes for about three fifths of the roughly 700 donors, treating that subset as a discovery cohort. Every discovery cohort repertoire had been produced on one sequencing platform. The later analysis used no new phenotypic data to find candidate immune exposures, relying instead on TCR beta sequences and their occurrence across donors. The study combined high-throughput TCR immunosequencing, statistical association of individual TCRs with disease status, and machine learning to predict cytomegalovirus infection status. HLA typing covered class I and class II loci at four-digit resolution. Donor age, sex, ethnicity and CMV serostatus were compiled alongside the repertoire data. Typing coverage differed by locus: A, B, C, DRB1 and DQB1 were typed in roughly 629-630 donors, DQA1 in 522, DPA1 in roughly 590, and DPB1 in just under 490. A separate validation cohort of approximately 130 different subjects was used in addition to the 666-subject first cohort. The genetic ancestry cluster associated with self-reported Caucasian donors included roughly 84% of the approximately 430 genotyped donors. The aim of the study was to test whether cataloging public T cell receptors could identify signatures of past pathogen exposure.

Receptors were amplified or captured by the immunoSEQ multiplex PCR assay. The multiplex PCR relied on a mix of 60 forward primers for TCR Vbeta segments and 13 reverse primers for TCR Jbeta segments. Amplification of the CDR3 region of rearranged TCR beta genes was performed with a multiplex PCR assay on genomic DNA. The amplified TCR beta libraries were sequenced on the Illumina HiSeq System as 87-base-pair reads. As for the original processing: A later analysis counted approximately 84 million unique TCR beta chains across the 600 to 850 repertoires, and around 9.9 million of these chains were shared by at least two donors. A nearest-neighbor algorithm error-corrected the raw reads and collapsed the reads into unique sequences, merging closely related sequences to remove PCR and sequencing errors. Alignment of CDR3 sequences to IMGT reference sequences was used to assign V, D and J gene segments. For a sequence to be retained, a match of at least six nucleotides to both a V gene segment and a J gene segment was required. A rearrangement was called productive if the CDR3 had no stop codons and remained in frame with V and J, and every other rearrangement was called non-productive. CDR3 was defined according to IMGT convention as the region running from the second conserved V-encoded cysteine to the conserved J-encoded phenylalanine. Sequences without an unambiguous match to a single V gene segment were excluded from the earlier analysis of several hundred of the donors. An earlier analysis of some 610 of the donors called V segments functional above 56.7% productive rearrangements and segregating when the between-donor standard deviation exceeded 5%. A statistical classification framework was developed to diagnose cytomegalovirus status using the catalog of TCR beta chain sequences. V and J gene assignment, in a later analysis, came from comparing TCR nucleotide sequences with IMGT/GENE-DB human TR gene sequences. A later analysis assigned CDR3 sequences and most-parsimonious VDJ recombination scenarios with the TCRdist pipeline. In a later analysis, each TCR beta chain was defined by its CDR3 amino acid sequence together with its V-gene family, and reads lacking a unique V-gene family were excluded. In a later analysis, approximately 640 highly shared, low-generation-probability nucleotide sequences were removed to address suspected cross-contamination and a sequencing artifact. In a later analysis, a clonal expansion index for each public chain was calculated from normalized within-repertoire ranks of inferred template counts. Generation probabilities in a later analysis came from a VDJ recombination model fitted to out-of-frame rearrangements, and those results were checked against IGoR. In a later analysis, TCR-TCR, TCR-HLA and TCR-CMV co-occurrence was scored with hypergeometric tests, and a repertoire-size bias correction was applied to TCR pairs. To estimate false discovery rates, a later analysis permuted the HLA or CMV assignments 20 times. A later analysis grouped co-occurring TCRs with DBSCAN, adding TCRdist sequence similarity when clustering within HLA-allele-positive subsets. For co-occurrence clustering, repertoires with fewer than 30,000 or more than 120,000 public chains were excluded, along with four or five repertoires with anomalous nucleotide sharing. TCRdb mirrors the immuneACCESS table, restricted to in-frame sequences. Some clones are absent from its copies; in checked studies, under half trace to an unresolved V gene, and the reason for the others is unknown. The V and J calls and clone size are taken from that table; D and trimming were inferred from the DNA. Within this sample are roughly 81,000 clones, with around 80% of them counted one time only. 2.5% of the sample rests with the top ten.

What the authors observed across the whole study: In a later analysis, TCR association rates were found to vary across HLA loci, with the most associated TCRs seen for DRB1 alleles and the fewest for HLA-C alleles. A cluster of highly shared sequence variants was judged likely to represent a technical artifact of the sequencing pipeline. Most CMV-associated TCR beta chains appeared to be HLA-restricted in a later analysis, and the HLA associations seemed to be driven largely by CMV exposure. Assigning TCR associations to individual alleles was difficult when HLA alleles, especially DR and DQ, strongly co-occurred. Several of the top co-occurrence clusters appeared to be linked to parvovirus B19, influenza, CMV and Epstein-Barr virus, according to a later analysis. In an earlier analysis of approximately 600 of the donors, most TCR beta V segments were observed in productive rearrangements about 90% or about 30% of the time, broadly matching IMGT annotations. At a false discovery rate of 0.05, a later analysis linked some 17,000 TCR beta sequences to specific HLA alleles. A later genetic analysis reported fewer N-insertions in productive TCRs among donors in an Asian-associated ancestry cluster than the roughly 690-donor mean. In vitro tests confirmed that a few of the cytomegalovirus-associated TCR beta chains recognize cytomegalovirus antigens. The authors suggested that the approach could potentially be generalized to other disease states and immunological phenotypes. Only TCR beta chains were sequenced in this cohort, and the absence of alpha or paired-chain data limited detectable features. HLA typing was unavailable for some donors at each locus, so association tests used only the typed subset. Correlated functional status among segregating V segments might reflect linkage disequilibrium, but an unknown experimental factor could not be ruled out. The classifier was reported to diagnose cytomegalovirus status with high specificity and sensitivity in both the original and validation cohorts. Across donors, most TCR sequences were observed very rarely, whereas some public TCRs were present in many individuals. Because the 87-base-pair reads could not distinguish some IMGT-functional V segments, including TRBV6-2 and TRBV6-3, those segments were excluded. Because counts were too low, about 18 rarely observed V segments, including chromosome 9 orphons, were excluded from the earlier analysis of 587 of the donors. A later genetic analysis associated a missense DCLRE1C variant with V-gene and J-gene trimming of TCR beta chains, and an independent cohort replicated the association. In a later analysis, HLA-associated TCR beta chains showed more clonal expansion and lower generation probabilities than non-associated chains that were equally common. Presence/absence analyses assumed roughly uniform sequencing depth across donors, an assumption that may not hold. A total of 150 to 200 TCR beta chains were listed by the study as associated with cytomegalovirus. The only immune exposure information available for the cohort was CMV serostatus. A further reported finding was that TCR beta sequences accurately predicted the HLA-A and HLA-B alleles for most subjects in the first cohort.

The CDR3, cysteine through phenylalanine, is 15 amino acids long. Of the read, only the CDR3 DNA is kept; its 45 bases are in frame from base 1. For this chain, trimming is 6 bases at the V end and 0 bases at the J end, and the number of junction bases without a gene match is 1. CDR1 is given as MNHNS and CDR2 as SASEGT, both from the germline V gene. This sequence originates from a man younger than 45 in good health and CMV-seronegative. Recombination joined TRBV6-1 with TRBJ2-6, with TRBD1 identical over 8 junction bases. The specimen sequenced was PBMCs. The CDR3 corresponds to CASRTGGSGANVLTF. Read as DNA, the sequence is TGTGCCAGCAGAACAGGGGGCTCTGGGGCCAACGTCCTGACTTTC.